Sequencing of this TCR beta chain was carried out in a study of PD-1 blockade in classical Hodgkin lymphoma. Using immunoSEQ multiplex PCR, the repertoire was profiled, and TCRdb retains in-frame clones only, with some absent. The sample gives roughly 70,000 clones, over 90% of which show up once; 2.6% is in the top ten. Unmatched junction bases numbered 4, after V lost 1 base and J lost 5 bases. Germline values: CDR1 SGHTA, CDR2 FQGNSA. The CDR3 is 15 amino acids. As for time point: newly diagnosed, previously untreated cHL patient sample. Material: peripheral blood mononuclear cells (PBMCs). This sequence was found in a human donor with classical Hodgkin lymphoma. The rearrangement uses TRBV7-2 and TRBJ2-1, with TRBD2 matching 8 bases. CDR3 protein: CASSLVAGGNNEQFF. CDR3 nucleotide sequence: TGTGCCAGCAGCTTAGTTGCGGGAGGAAACAATGAGCAGTTCTTC.